The T cell receptor beta chain described here comes from a study of blood T cell repertoires in COVID-19. CDR1 and CDR2 from the germline V gene are SSHAT and FNYEAQ (reference sequence). V lost 1 base to trimming and J lost 2 bases, with 12 bases between them. The CDR3 covers 15 residues. Profiling relied on immunoSEQ multiplex PCR, and the TCRdb table lists in-frame clones only, not all of them. The table has tens of thousands of clones, over 75% seen once; the top ten hold roughly 7.3%. The chain combines TRBV7-7 with TRBJ2-7, with a tentative D call TRBD2 (6 bases). The receptor comes from a man aged 70-80 years with acute or convalescent COVID-19. Sequenced sample: peripheral blood. CDR3 protein: CASSLGSGLAYEQYF. The CDR3 DNA reads as TGTGCCAGCAGCTTAGGGAGCGGGTTGGCCTACGAGCAGTACTTC. Together with reference TRBV7-7 and TRBJ2-7, the CDR3 gives the full variable domain: GAGVSQSPRYKVTKRGQDVTLRCDPISSHATLYWYQQALGQGPEFLTYFNYEAQPDKSGLPSDRFSAERPEGSISTLTIQRTEQRDSAMYRCASSLGSGLAYEQYFGPGTRLTVT.